The 4 T cell receptor beta chains below were found in one sample sequenced in a study of T cell changes during pregnancy in multiple sclerosis. TCRdb's copy holds only in-frame clones and misses some; the assay was immunoSEQ multiplex PCR. The data hold about 59,000 clones, with 75% to 90% observed a single time. Sequencing used peripheral blood, obtained in the first trimester of pregnancy. All receptors come from a female donor in good health, enrolled as a control in a pregnancy study.

The gene calls are TRBV11-1 and TRBJ2-7, with TRBD2 matching over 7 bases. J was trimmed by 1 base and V by 5 bases; bases with no gene match: 2. The CDR3 covers 13 residues. Germline-derived CDR1 and CDR2 are SGHAT and FQDESV (reference sequence). DNA of the CDR3: TGTGCCAGCAGCGGAGCGGGGTCCTACGAGCAGTACTTC. Residues: CASSGAGSYEQYF.

The gene calls are TRBV27 and TRBJ2-3; 7 positions match TRBD2. Germline V gene data show CDR1 as MNHEY and CDR2 as SMNVEV (reference sequence). The CDR3 covers 15 residues. The V and J ends lost 8 bases and 2 bases, in that order; junction bases with no gene match: 10. The CDR3 DNA reads as TGTGCCAGCTATCGGGCTAGCGGTTTCACAGATACGCAGTATTTT. Translating it yields CASYRASGFTDTQYF.

The chain is built from TRBV7-3 and TRBJ1-1; perhaps TRBD1 as D (6 bases). The CDR3 contains 16 residues. Between the trimmed V and J ends, which lost 1 base and 0 bases, there was a span of 12 bases. The germline gives CDR1 SGHTA, CDR2 FQGTGA. The DNA of the CDR3 is TGTGCCAGCAGCTTAAACGGGGGGCGGATGAACACTGAAGCTTTCTTT. This encodes CASSLNGGRMNTEAFF.

The rearrangement links TRBV19 to TRBJ2-7; 8 nucleotides agree with TRBD1. Looked up from germline, CDR1 is LNHDA and CDR2 is SQIVND (reference sequence). V trimming: 7 bases; J trimming: 0 bases; junction bases outside the gene matches: 11. The length of the CDR3 is 16 residues. The CDR3 spells CASTPGTGTSSYEQYF. As DNA, the CDR3 is TGTGCCAGTACCCCTGGGACAGGAACTAGCTCCTACGAGCAGTACTTC.